Listed below are T cell receptor beta chains from one sample, sequenced in a study of regulatory T cells in long-lasting Graves disease. TCRdb reanalysed the multiplex PCR reads using MiXCR and keeps one entry per CDR3 protein. The repertoire holds 400,000 to 500,000 distinct CDR3 sequences, with approximately 16% as singletons. These same records also appear under a second study, on T cells in Graves' hyperthyroidism and ophthalmopathy.

The sequencing here drew on peripheral blood mononuclear cells (PBMCs), taken at new diagnosis, from a patient treated with antithyroid drugs. Receptor source: a woman in her forties with Graves disease. Each CDR3 is given with its conserved first and last residue. D genes are given only for firm matches. Part of the rows lack a size; the others show once, few, many or a class for expanded clones.

j_call d_call clone_size v_call cdr3_nt cdr3_aa
TRBJ2-7 . many TRBV30 TGTGCCTGGAGCCCCGGAGTAAGCTCCTACGAGCAGTACTTC CAWSPGVSSYEQYF
TRBJ2-1 . few TRBV5-1 TGCGCCAGCAGCTTGCTGGGGGGGCTAACGGATAATGAGCAGTTCTTC CASSLLGGLTDNEQFF
TRBJ2-3 . many TRBV7-2 TGTGCCAGCAGCTATTCCCTAGCGCCCTGGACAGATACGCAGTATTTT CASSYSLAPWTDTQYF
TRBJ1-5 . many TRBV2 TGTGCCAGCAGTGAAGGCAGGGGCGCGAATCAGCCCCAGCATTTT CASSEGRGANQPQHF
TRBJ2-7 TRBD2 many TRBV5-1 TGTGCCAGCAGCCGGGGGGGCTACGAGCAGTACTTC CASSRGGYEQYF
TRBJ2-1 . . TRBV6-1 TGTGCCAGCAGGGAAGGGGGGACCGCAGCCCATAATGAGCAGTTCTTC CASREGGTAAHNEQFF
TRBJ1-2 . . TRBV6-1 TGTGCCAGCAGTGAGGGCAGACTCTATGGCTACACCTTC CASSEGRLYGYTF
TRBJ1-1 . few TRBV5-1 TGCGCCAGCAGCTCCGCCACAGCGAAGAGCACTGAAGCTTTCTTT CASSSATAKSTEAFF
TRBJ1-2 . many TRBV11-2 TGTGCCAGCAGCTTAGATAAAGACACACCAAAGCTCTATGGCTACACCTTC CASSLDKDTPKLYGYTF
TRBJ1-5 TRBD1 few TRBV2 TGTGCCAGCAGCGATACAGGGGGGAGGCAGCCCCAGCATTTT CASSDTGGRQPQHF
TRBJ1-5 . . TRBV6-1 TGTGCCAGCAGTCCGACAGGAAGGTTTGAGCCCCAGCATTTT CASSPTGRFEPQHF
TRBJ2-4 TRBD2 . TRBV18 TGTGCCAGCTCACCATCTAGCGGGAGGTACATTCAGTACTTC CASSPSSGRYIQYF
TRBJ2-6 . . TRBV5-1 TGCGCCAGCAGCCAAGGAACAGGGTATGGGGCCAACGTCCTGACTTTC CASSQGTGYGANVLTF
TRBJ2-7 . many TRBV2 TGTGCCAGCCACAGTGGCTACGCATCCTACGAGCAGTACTTC CASHSGYASYEQYF
TRBJ2-1 TRBD2 . TRBV6-1 TGTGCCAGCAGTCCCCCCGGGGGGGGTGGGGGCAATGAGCAGTTCTTC CASSPPGGGGGNEQFF
TRBJ2-2 . few TRBV7-9 TGTGCCAGCAGGGTCCTCCGGGGAACCAACACCGGGGAGCTGTTTTTT CASRVLRGTNTGELFF
TRBJ2-1 . . TRBV13 TGTGCCAGCAGCCCCACAGAAGCGGACAATGAGCAGTTCTTC CASSPTEADNEQFF
TRBJ2-5 . many TRBV18 TGTGCCAGCTCAGTGGACAGTAATCAAGAGACCCAGTACTTC CASSVDSNQETQYF
TRBJ1-4 TRBD1 few TRBV7-9 TGTGCCAGCAGTTCGAACAGGGGTACTAATGAAAAACTGTTTTTT CASSSNRGTNEKLFF
TRBJ1-5 . many TRBV12-5 TGTGCTAGTGGTTACACGGGGCTTGGCAATCAGCCCCAGCATTTT CASGYTGLGNQPQHF
TRBJ1-1 TRBD1 . TRBV9 TGTGCCAGCAGCCTCCTGACAGGGGGGACTGAAGCTTTCTTT CASSLLTGGTEAFF
TRBJ1-6 TRBD1 few TRBV25-1 TGTGCCAGCAAGACAGGGACTAATTCACCCCTCCACTTT CASKTGTNSPLHF
TRBJ2-7 TRBD1 few TRBV19 TGTGCCAGTAGTTCTGACAGGGGTTTCGAGCAGTACTTC CASSSDRGFEQYF
TRBJ2-5 TRBD2 many TRBV28 TGTGCCAGCAGCCCGGGACTACCAAGCGGGACCCAGTACTTC CASSPGLPSGTQYF
TRBJ2-1 TRBD2 many TRBV12-3/TRBV12-4 TGTGCCAGCAGAAGGACTAGCGGAAGATACAATGAGCAGTTCTTC CASRRTSGRYNEQFF
TRBJ1-5 . . TRBV6-1 TGTGCCAGCAGTGAACAGGGGCGGCAGCCCCAGCATTTT CASSEQGRQPQHF
TRBJ2-2 TRBD1 . TRBV29-1 TGCAGCGTTGTTCTGCGAGGTGCAGGACAGGGATTTCGTACCGGGGAGCTGTTTTTT CSVVLRGAGQGFRTGELFF
TRBJ2-1 . many TRBV27 TGTGCCAGCAGTTACCCAGGCAATGAGCAGTTCTTC CASSYPGNEQFF
TRBJ2-2 TRBD2 . TRBV9 TGTGCCAGCAGCGTCGCTAGCGGGAAAAACACCGGGGAGCTGTTTTTT CASSVASGKNTGELFF
TRBJ2-7 TRBD2 many TRBV18 TGTGCCAGCTCACCACCGATGCGGGAGGGTTACGAGCAGTACTTC CASSPPMREGYEQYF
TRBJ2-3 . many TRBV4-3 TGCGCCAGCAGCCAACAGACAGGTGTGGGCACAGATACGCAGTATTTT CASSQQTGVGTDTQYF
TRBJ2-7 . many TRBV11-1 TGTGCCAGCAGCTCGAGGATGCTGGTCTACGAGCAGTACTTC CASSSRMLVYEQYF
TRBJ2-7 TRBD2 many TRBV28 TGTGCCAGCAGTTTAAACCCCGGGACTAGCGGGTACTACGAGCAGTACTTC CASSLNPGTSGYYEQYF
TRBJ1-2 . . TRBV2 TGTGCCAGCAACCGGGCGGACAACTATGACTACACCTTC CASNRADNYDYTF
TRBJ1-2 TRBD1 . TRBV6-1 TGTGCCAGCACCAATTCCGGGACAGGGAGCGGCTACACCTTC CASTNSGTGSGYTF
TRBJ2-5 . many TRBV15 TGTGCCACCAGCAGAGCTGCGCTGGAGACCCAGTACTTC CATSRAALETQYF
TRBJ1-6 . few TRBV3-1 TGTGCCAGCAGCCAGGGATCGGATAATTCACCCCTCCACTTT CASSQGSDNSPLHF
TRBJ1-2 . few TRBV20-1 TGCAGTGCTAGAGGACTTACAGGGCATGGCTACACCTTC CSARGLTGHGYTF
TRBJ2-7 . few TRBV7-2 TGTGCCAGCAGCTTAGCGGGGCGGGGAATTTCGAAGCAGTACTTC CASSLAGRGISKQYF
TRBJ2-1 . few TRBV7-9 TGTGCCAGCAGCTTGGAGAACTCCTACAATGAGCAGTTCTTC CASSLENSYNEQFF
TRBJ2-1 . many TRBV2 TGTGCCAGCACTGTGGGGTACAATGAGCAGTTCTTC CASTVGYNEQFF
TRBJ2-1 TRBD2 many TRBV7-3 TGTGCCAGCAGCTTAAGGAAAAAGACTAGCGGGAGTTACAATGAGCAGTTCTTC CASSLRKKTSGSYNEQFF
TRBJ1-6 . many TRBV6-1 TGTGCCAGCACCCCCGAGCAACCTTATAATTCACCCCTCCACTTT CASTPEQPYNSPLHF
TRBJ2-7 . many TRBV11-3 TGTGCCAGCAGCTTAGATCGAGGGCAGATCTACGAGCAGTACTTC CASSLDRGQIYEQYF